This T cell receptor (beta chain) was captured by sequencing in a study of early T cells in non-severe SARS-CoV-2 infection. This CDR3 comprises 14 residues. Trimming removed 4 bases from V and 5 bases from J, with 13 bases in between. Germline CDR1 and CDR2: MNHEY and SVGAGI. This clonotype was detected ten times or more. Each CDR3 protein is one row after TCRdb ran MiXCR on the 5' RACE reads. The profile covers tens of thousands of distinct CDR3 sequences, with 6.1% appearing a single time and roughly 12% taken by the ten largest. Sequenced sample: whole blood. The origin of this receptor is an adult who was a healthcare worker with PCR-confirmed SARS-CoV-2 infection or an uninfected control (not recorded which). This chain joins TRBV6-5 and TRBJ2-3; D gene ambiguous. CDR3 in DNA: TGTGCCAGCAGTTTATCGAACTGGGGAGATACGCAGTATTTT. This sequence encodes CASSLSNWGDTQYF.